The source of this T cell receptor beta chain is a study of T cell responses to AZD1222 COVID-19 vaccine. Using immunoSEQ multiplex PCR, the repertoire was profiled, and TCRdb retains in-frame clones only, with some absent. The sample has approximately 130,000 clones; around nine tenths are singletons. In regard to this clone: The target antigen is unknown.

General study findings and limits: Only a handful of individuals given AZD1222 were seropositive at baseline.

This CDR3 region has 14 residues. V was clipped by 9 bases and J by 7 bases, with 21 bases between them. Per germline, CDR1 MNHEY and CDR2 SMNVEV (reference sequence). The TCR was taken from an adult in good health. The gene calls are TRBV27 and TRBJ1-2, with unresolved D. The sequences come from peripheral blood, collected on day 0 of AZD1222 vaccination. CDR3 in DNA: TGTGCCAGTTATACACCGTGGGTCTCCCCTGGCTACACCTTC. This gives the protein CASYTPWVSPGYTF.